This is a list of T cell receptor beta chains from one sample in a study of T-cell memory formation after mild COVID-19. TCRdb re-called the 5' RACE reads through MiXCR, storing one row per CDR3 protein. The sample includes more than 250,000 distinct CDR3 sequences, 15% to 20% of them seen just once. Material for sequencing was PBMCs or a T cell subset sorted from them (not recorded which). These receptors all stem from a man aged 18 to 30 who had mild COVID-19 (a few samples of this study predate the infection). Cell type and time point are not known. Both conserved end residues are part of each CDR3. Fields, in order: V gene, D gene, CDR3 length, J gene, CDR3 protein. D genes are given only for firm matches.

TRBV6-5	NA	15	TRBJ2-1	CASSYRWGPYNEQFF
TRBV28	NA	15	TRBJ2-3	CASSSTGRGPDTQYF
TRBV4-3	NA	15	TRBJ1-4	CASSQGTAGNEKLFF
TRBV5-4	TRBD1	15	TRBJ2-1	CASSPRTGQYNEQFF
TRBV29-1	NA	12	TRBJ2-5	CSLRLVQETQYF
TRBV5-1	NA	16	TRBJ2-3	CASTSGTQGGTDTQYF
TRBV6-5	TRBD1	14	TRBJ2-7	CASSAYRGNYEQYF
TRBV4-1	NA	15	TRBJ1-1	CASSQKQGWGTEAFF
TRBV6-1	TRBD1	15	TRBJ1-6	CASSPLTGGSSPLHF
TRBV12-5	NA	11	TRBJ2-5	CASAGVETQYF
TRBV6-2/TRBV6-3	NA	16	TRBJ2-5	CASRAESGLYQETQYF
TRBV11-3	NA	12	TRBJ2-3	CASSSEGYTQYF
TRBV7-3	NA	16	TRBJ2-3	CASSLIGGSSTDTQYF
TRBV11-2	NA	15	TRBJ2-1	CASSPLSGLGPEQFF
TRBV30	NA	15	TRBJ1-1	CAWSPVTLRDTEAFF
TRBV12-3/TRBV12-4	NA	11	TRBJ1-1	CASRFDSQAFF
TRBV7-2	NA	13	TRBJ1-5	CASSSEADQPQHF
TRBV24-1	NA	14	TRBJ2-2	CATSDLLDTGELFF
TRBV12-3/TRBV12-4	NA	14	TRBJ1-3	CASLRASSGNTIYF
TRBV7-2	TRBD1	16	TRBJ2-1	CASSAGTGGSYNEQFF
TRBV4-1	TRBD2	14	TRBJ2-1	CASSQLSTGGSEFF
TRBV4-1	NA	18	TRBJ2-3	CASSQDSSEFAGTDTQYF
TRBV20-1	TRBD1	17	TRBJ1-5	CSARGGQGVALNQPQHF
TRBV6-6	NA	14	TRBJ2-3	CASSSTSLADTQYF
TRBV3-1	TRBD2	15	TRBJ2-3	CASSLLGGGEDTQYF
TRBV5-1	TRBD2	16	TRBJ2-3	CASSTGAGGSTDTQYF
TRBV15	TRBD1	18	TRBJ1-5	CATSTRGQIIVGNQPQHF
TRBV7-2	NA	19	TRBJ2-1	CASSPQGLLTVSSYNEQFF
TRBV12-3/TRBV12-4	NA	14	TRBJ1-4	CASTPGGINEKLFF
TRBV29-1	NA	11	TRBJ2-3	CSVEVLDTQYF
TRBV5-6	TRBD2	17	TRBJ2-3	CASSSRLAGKSTDTQYF
TRBV7-2	TRBD1	14	TRBJ1-6	CASSLPGQHSPLHF
TRBV10-3	TRBD1	13	TRBJ1-1	CAISTGGNTEAFF
TRBV5-1	TRBD1	16	TRBJ2-2	CASSSSPGGNTGELFF
TRBV7-2	TRBD2	17	TRBJ2-3	CASSPFGGAGGTDTQYF
TRBV21-1	NA	14	TRBJ2-7	CAGPSGARGYEQYF
TRBV24-1	NA	16	TRBJ2-3	CATSSTVDTSTDTQYF
TRBV12-3/TRBV12-4	NA	15	TRBJ1-2	CASSYQARINYGYTF
TRBV4-3	TRBD1	14	TRBJ2-1	CASSQEIGGYEQFF
TRBV7-3	NA	11	TRBJ1-1	CASSDGAEAFF
TRBV7-3	NA	13	TRBJ1-3	CASSLVDGDTIYF
TRBV6-1	NA	14	TRBJ1-1	CASSERFVNTEAFF
TRBV20-1	NA	16	TRBJ2-3	CSARVPRLAVGDTQYF
TRBV9	TRBD2	16	TRBJ2-1	CASSVQGLAGNNEQFF